The rows below give T cell receptor beta chains drawn from one sample of a study of blood T cell repertoires in COVID-19. Sequenced by immunoSEQ multiplex PCR; TCRdb stores in-frame clones only, minus some. Of roughly 200,000 clones listed, around 86% are singletons. Source material: peripheral blood. These receptors originate from a woman in her 30s with active or convalescent COVID-19. CDR3s include the opening cysteine and the closing phenylalanine or tryptophan. Fields, in order: D gene, J gene, V gene, clone size, CDR3 protein, CDR3 DNA. The D gene is left open where the match is weak. Expanded clones get a size class; other rows say once, few or many, or leave the size out.

-,TRBJ1-1,TRBV9,-,CASSVQGQVSEAFF,TGTGCCAGCAGCGTACAGGGGCAGGTATCTGAAGCTTTCTTT
-,TRBJ2-7,TRBV29-1,-,CSVRDISYEQYF,TGCAGCGTTCGGGACATCTCCTACGAGCAGTACTTC
-,TRBJ1-1,TRBV30,-,CAWSVGRANTEAFF,TGTGCCTGGAGTGTGGGCAGGGCGAACACTGAAGCTTTCTTT
-,TRBJ1-5,TRBV24-1,many,CATASGQGPQHF,TGTGCCACCGCCTCGGGTCAGGGCCCCCAGCATTTT
TRBD1,TRBJ1-2,TRBV27,-,CASSSSDRGVGGYTF,TGTGCCAGCAGTTCCTCGGACAGGGGAGTGGGGGGCTACACCTTC
-,TRBJ1-1,TRBV7-9,few,CASSSLLNTEAFF,TGTGCCAGCAGCTCCCTACTGAACACTGAAGCTTTCTTT
TRBD1,TRBJ2-7,TRBV6-5,few,CASRRTGAYEQYF,TGTGCCAGCAGGCGGACAGGTGCATACGAGCAGTACTTC
-,TRBJ1-1,TRBV3-1/TRBV3-2,-,CASSLNIYTEAFF,TGTGCCAGCAGCCTCAACATATACACTGAAGCTTTCTTT
-,TRBJ2-7,TRBV5-1,-,CASSLEPEQPEQYF,TGCGCCAGCAGCTTGGAACCGGAACAGCCCGAGCAGTACTTC
-,TRBJ1-1,TRBV7-9,-,CASSRRERGPEAFF,TGTGCCAGCAGCCGCCGGGAGAGGGGCCCTGAAGCTTTCTTT
-,TRBJ1-1,TRBV5-4,-,CASSLADRKNTEAFF,TGTGCCAGTAGTCTGGCGGATCGAAAGAACACTGAAGCTTTCTTT
-,TRBJ1-2,TRBV14,-,CASSQDTTGTNYGYTF,TGTGCCAGCAGCCAAGATACCACAGGAACTAACTATGGCTACACCTTC
-,TRBJ1-1,TRBV19,-,CASSPRVGAAFF,TGTGCCAGTAGTCCCCGGGTCGGCGCGGCTTTCTTT
-,TRBJ1-1,TRBV2,few,CASSGKGNMNTEAFF,TGTGCCAGCAGTGGGAAGGGGAACATGAACACTGAAGCTTTCTTT
TRBD1,TRBJ1-4,TRBV7-9,-,CASSLLTGALNEKLFF,TGTGCCAGCAGCTTATTAACAGGGGCCCTTAATGAAAAACTGTTTTTT
-,TRBJ1-2,TRBV7-6,once,CASSLQATTLNYGYTF,TGTGCCAGCAGCTTACAGGCAACAACTCTTAACTATGGCTACACCTTC
-,TRBJ2-3,TRBV7-7,-,CASSLGLADTQYF,TGTGCTAGCAGCTTAGGTCTAGCAGATACGCAGTATTTT
-,TRBJ1-6,TRBV7-9,-,CASSLVGGVGSPLHF,TGTGCCAGCAGCTTAGTGGGAGGGGTTGGTTCACCCCTCCACTTT
TRBD1,TRBJ2-7,TRBV18,-,CASSPSALGTGLSYEQYF,TGTGCCAGCTCACCATCCGCCTTAGGGACAGGGTTATCCTACGAGCAGTACTTC
TRBD2,TRBJ2-7,TRBV27,-,CASSWDPSGRAYEQYF,TGTGCCAGCAGTTGGGACCCTAGCGGGAGGGCTTACGAGCAGTACTTC
-,TRBJ1-1,TRBV12-5,-,CASGLVRGTEAFF,TGTGCTAGTGGTTTGGTTCGGGGCACTGAAGCTTTCTTT
-,TRBJ1-6,TRBV15,few,CATSRDGGGPLHF,TGTGCCACCAGCAGAGATGGCGGGGGACCCCTCCACTTT
TRBD1,TRBJ1-1,TRBV11-3,-,CASSLSRQGTEAFF,TGTGCCAGCAGCTTGTCCCGACAGGGAACTGAAGCTTTCTTT
TRBD1,TRBJ2-2,TRBV2,-,CASRAGGSNTGELFF,TGTGCCAGCAGGGCAGGGGGCTCGAACACCGGGGAGCTGTTTTTT
-,TRBJ2-1,TRBV5-1,-,CASSLGGSLYNEQFF,TGCGCCAGCAGCTTGGGGGGCTCTCTCTACAATGAGCAGTTCTTC
-,TRBJ2-7,TRBV13,-,CASSSSGNPYEQYF,TGTGCCAGCAGCTCCTCCGGGAACCCCTACGAGCAGTACTTC
-,TRBJ2-5,TRBV10-2,-,CASRGQGGETQYF,TGCGCCAGCAGAGGACAGGGAGGGGAGACCCAGTACTTC
-,TRBJ1-2,TRBV18,once,CASSPRQGELNYGYTF,TGTGCCAGCTCACCGCGACAAGGGGAATTGAACTATGGCTACACCTTC
-,TRBJ2-3,TRBV2,-,CASMRGSKGTDTQYF,TGTGCCAGCATGCGTGGGAGCAAGGGCACAGATACGCAGTATTTT
-,TRBJ2-7,TRBV28,-,CASTSQGLTYEQYF,TGTGCCAGCACCTCCCAGGGGCTAACCTACGAGCAGTACTTC
-,TRBJ2-3,TRBV3-1/TRBV3-2,-,CASSAGAADTQYF,TGTGCCAGCTCTGCAGGGGCGGCAGATACGCAGTATTTT
-,TRBJ1-2,TRBV13,-,CASSPFTDHYGYTF,TGTGCCAGCAGCCCGTTCACAGATCACTATGGCTACACCTTC
TRBD1,TRBJ1-1,TRBV9,-,CASSVGGTGGLNTEAFF,TGTGCCAGCAGCGTAGGGGGGACAGGGGGCTTGAACACTGAAGCTTTCTTT
-,TRBJ1-5,TRBV2,-,CASSLRATLMGAAGPQHF,TGTGCCAGCAGTCTTAGGGCCACCCTTATGGGGGCTGCAGGGCCCCAGCATTTT
TRBD2,TRBJ2-1,TRBV5-1,-,CASSLGGGAYNEQFF,TGCGCCAGCAGCTTGGGCGGGGGGGCCTACAATGAGCAGTTCTTC
-,TRBJ1-2,TRBV12-3/TRBV12-4,-,CASSNSANYGYTF,TGTGCCAGCAGTAATTCAGCGAACTATGGCTACACCTTC
-,TRBJ1-2,TRBV5-1,once,CASSPQQVTYGYTF,TGCGCCAGCAGCCCCCAACAGGTGACCTATGGCTACACCTTC
TRBD1,TRBJ1-5,TRBV24-1,-,CATSSGGNQPQHF,TGTGCCACCAGTTCAGGGGGAAATCAGCCCCAGCATTTT
TRBD1,TRBJ2-2,TRBV10-3,-,CATKGQGDTGELFF,TGTGCCACAAAGGGACAGGGAGACACCGGGGAGCTGTTTTTT
TRBD1,TRBJ2-7,TRBV29-1,-,CSVKRSGGGEQYF,TGCAGCGTGAAAAGGTCAGGGGGCGGCGAGCAGTACTTC
TRBD2,TRBJ2-1,TRBV11-3,once,CASSLAGGNEQFF,TGTGCCAGCAGCTTAGCGGGGGGCAATGAGCAGTTCTTC